This entry concerns a single T cell receptor beta chain. The data belong to a study of T cell changes during pregnancy in multiple sclerosis. Per germline, CDR1 SGHRS and CDR2 YFSETQ. The CDR3 extends over 14 amino acids. V gave up 7 bases and J gave up 5 bases; unmatched junction bases: 9. Here immunoSEQ multiplex PCR was the method, and the copy in TCRdb shows in-frame clones only, minus some. The data show about 70,000 clones, around 94% seen once. This receptor was identified in a female donor with multiple sclerosis, enrolled in a pregnancy study. V is TRBV5-1 and J is TRBJ2-3, with 8 bases matching TRBD1. This specimen was peripheral blood, taken in the third trimester of pregnancy. This CDR3 reads CASSDRVGVDTQYF. The DNA for the CDR3 is TGCGCCAGCTCGGACAGGGTCGGGGTAGATACGCAGTATTTT.